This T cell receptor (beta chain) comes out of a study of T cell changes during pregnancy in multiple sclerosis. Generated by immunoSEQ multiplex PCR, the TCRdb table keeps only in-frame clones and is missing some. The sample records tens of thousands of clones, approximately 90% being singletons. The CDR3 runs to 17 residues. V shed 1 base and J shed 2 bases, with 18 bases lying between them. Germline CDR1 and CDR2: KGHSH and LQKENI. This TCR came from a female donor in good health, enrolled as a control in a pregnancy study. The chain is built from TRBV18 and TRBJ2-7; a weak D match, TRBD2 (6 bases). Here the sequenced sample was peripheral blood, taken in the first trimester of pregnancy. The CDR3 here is CASSPLLTEEGTYEQYF. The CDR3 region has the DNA TGTGCCAGCTCACCACTTCTAACGGAGGAGGGGACCTACGAGCAGTACTTC.